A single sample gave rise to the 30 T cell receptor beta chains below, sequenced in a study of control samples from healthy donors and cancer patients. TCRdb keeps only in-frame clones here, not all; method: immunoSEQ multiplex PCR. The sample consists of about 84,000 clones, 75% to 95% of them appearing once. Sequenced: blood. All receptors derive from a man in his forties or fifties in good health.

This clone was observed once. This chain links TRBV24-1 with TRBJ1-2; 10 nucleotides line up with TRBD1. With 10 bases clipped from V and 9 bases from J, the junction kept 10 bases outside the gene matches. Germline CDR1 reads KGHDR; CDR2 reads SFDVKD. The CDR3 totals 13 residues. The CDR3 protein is CATWEPGQGSYTF. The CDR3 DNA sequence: TGTGCCACTTGGGAACCGGGACAGGGGAGCTACACCTTC.

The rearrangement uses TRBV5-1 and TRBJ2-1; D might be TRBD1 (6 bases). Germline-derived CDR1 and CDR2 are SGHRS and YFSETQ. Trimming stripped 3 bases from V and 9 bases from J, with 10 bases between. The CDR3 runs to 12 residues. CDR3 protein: CASSSDSLEQFF. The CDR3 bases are TGCGCCAGCAGCTCGGACAGTCTTGAGCAGTTCTTC.

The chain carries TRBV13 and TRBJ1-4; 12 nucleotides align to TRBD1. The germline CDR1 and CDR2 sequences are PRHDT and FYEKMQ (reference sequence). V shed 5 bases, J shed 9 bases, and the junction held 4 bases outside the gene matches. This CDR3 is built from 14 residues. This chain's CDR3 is CASSIRDRGQKLFF. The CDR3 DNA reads TGTGCCAGCAGCATCCGGGACAGGGGGCAAAAACTGTTTTTT.

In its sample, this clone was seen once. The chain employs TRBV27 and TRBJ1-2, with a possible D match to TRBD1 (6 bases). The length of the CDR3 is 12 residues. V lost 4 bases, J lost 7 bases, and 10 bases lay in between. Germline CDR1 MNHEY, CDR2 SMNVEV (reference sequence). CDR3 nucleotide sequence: TGTGCCAGCAGTTATAAGGGGGTTGGCTACACCTTC. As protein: CASSYKGVGYTF.

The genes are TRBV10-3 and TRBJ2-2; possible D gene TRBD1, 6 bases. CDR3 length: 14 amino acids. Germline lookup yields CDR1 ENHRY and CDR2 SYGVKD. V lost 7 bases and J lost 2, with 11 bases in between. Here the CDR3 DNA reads TGTGCCATCACAAAACAGGGCAACACCGGGGAGCTGTTTTTT. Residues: CAITKQGNTGELFF.

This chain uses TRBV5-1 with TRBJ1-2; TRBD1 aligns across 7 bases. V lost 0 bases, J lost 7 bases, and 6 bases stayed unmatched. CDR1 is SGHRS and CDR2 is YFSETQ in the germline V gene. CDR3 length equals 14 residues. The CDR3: CASSLDRGRRGYTF. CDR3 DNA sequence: TGCGCCAGCAGCTTGGACAGGGGAAGACGTGGCTACACCTTC. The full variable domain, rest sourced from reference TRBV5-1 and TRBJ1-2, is KAGVTQTPRYLIKTRGQQVTLSCSPISGHRSVSWYQQTPGQGLQFLFEYFSETQRNKGNFPGRFSGRQFSNSRSEMNVSTLELGDSALYLCASSLDRGRRGYTFGSGTRLTVV.

CDR3 residues: CASSSPDRGTKRRDTEAFF. The CDR3 bases are TGTGCCAGTAGTAGCCCCGACCGTGGGACTAAAAGAAGGGACACTGAAGCTTTCTTT. This chain connects TRBV19 to TRBJ1-1; a weak D match, TRBD1 (5 bases). The CDR3 has 19 residues. V lost 4 bases and J lost 3, with 27 bases in between. The germline gives CDR1 LNHDA, CDR2 SQIVND (reference sequence).

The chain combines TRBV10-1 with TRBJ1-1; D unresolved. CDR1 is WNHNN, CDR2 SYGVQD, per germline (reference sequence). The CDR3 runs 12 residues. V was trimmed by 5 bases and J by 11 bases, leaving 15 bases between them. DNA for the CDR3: TGCGCCAGCAGTCCACCCGGGTTGCCGGCTTTCTTT. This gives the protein CASSPPGLPAFF.

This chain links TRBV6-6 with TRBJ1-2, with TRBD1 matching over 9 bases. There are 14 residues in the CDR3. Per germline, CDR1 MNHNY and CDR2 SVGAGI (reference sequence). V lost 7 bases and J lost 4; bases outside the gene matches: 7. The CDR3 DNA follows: TGTGCCAGCACCCAACAGGGGGCGGGCTATGGCTACACCTTC. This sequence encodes CASTQQGAGYGYTF.

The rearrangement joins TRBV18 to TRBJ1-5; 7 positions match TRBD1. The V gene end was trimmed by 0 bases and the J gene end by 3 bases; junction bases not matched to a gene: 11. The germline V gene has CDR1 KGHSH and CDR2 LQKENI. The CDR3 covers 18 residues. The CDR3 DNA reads TGTGCCAGCTCACCACCGGGACAGACAAGTCTATTCAATCAGCCCCAGCATTTT. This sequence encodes CASSPPGQTSLFNQPQHF.

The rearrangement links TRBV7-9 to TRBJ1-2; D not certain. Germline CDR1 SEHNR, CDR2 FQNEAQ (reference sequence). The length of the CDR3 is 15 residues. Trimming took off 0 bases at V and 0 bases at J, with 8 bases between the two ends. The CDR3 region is CASSLAGNANYGYTF. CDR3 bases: TGTGCCAGCAGCTTAGCGGGAAATGCTAACTATGGCTACACCTTC.

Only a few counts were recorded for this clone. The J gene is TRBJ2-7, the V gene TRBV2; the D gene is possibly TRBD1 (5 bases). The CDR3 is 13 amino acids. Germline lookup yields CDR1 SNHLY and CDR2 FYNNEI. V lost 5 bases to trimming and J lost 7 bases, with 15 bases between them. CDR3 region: CASSFAPSGEQYF. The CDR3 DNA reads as TGTGCCAGCAGTTTTGCACCCTCAGGGGAGCAGTACTTC. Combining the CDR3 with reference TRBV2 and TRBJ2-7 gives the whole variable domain EPEVTQTPSHQVTQMGQEVILRCVPISNHLYFYWYRQILGQKVEFLVSFYNNEISEKSEIFDDQFSVERPDGSNFTLKIRSTKLEDSAMYFCASSFAPSGEQYFGPGTRLTVT.

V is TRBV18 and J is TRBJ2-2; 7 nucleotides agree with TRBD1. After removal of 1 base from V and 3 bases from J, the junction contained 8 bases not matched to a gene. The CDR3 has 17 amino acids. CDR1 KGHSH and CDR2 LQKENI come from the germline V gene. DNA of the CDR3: TGTGCCAGCTCACCACGCCCCCAGGGGGATGACACCGGGGAGCTGTTTTTT. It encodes CASSPRPQGDDTGELFF.

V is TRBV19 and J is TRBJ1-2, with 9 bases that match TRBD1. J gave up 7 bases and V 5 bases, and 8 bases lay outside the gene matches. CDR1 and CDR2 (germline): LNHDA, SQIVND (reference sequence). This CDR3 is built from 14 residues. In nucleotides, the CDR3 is TGTGCCAGTAGTTCCTTACAGGGGGCTAGTGGCTACACCTTC. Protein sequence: CASSSLQGASGYTF.

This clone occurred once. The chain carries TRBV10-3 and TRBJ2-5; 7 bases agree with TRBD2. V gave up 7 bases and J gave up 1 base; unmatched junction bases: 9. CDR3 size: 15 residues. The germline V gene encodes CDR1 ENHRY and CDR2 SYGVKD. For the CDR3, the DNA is TGTGCCATCAAATCCGGGACTATCCTCCAAGAGACCCAGTACTTC. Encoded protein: CAIKSGTILQETQYF.

Here the CDR3 reads CASSQSDRVSNQPQHF. CDR3 nucleotides: TGTGCCAGCAGCCAAAGTGACAGGGTAAGCAATCAGCCCCAGCATTTT. V gene TRBV3-1 (or the pseudogene TRBV3-2) combines with J gene TRBJ1-5; 7 nucleotides agree with TRBD1. V shed 2 bases, J shed 1 base, and the junction held 5 bases outside the gene matches. The CDR3 consists of 16 residues. The germline V gene has CDR1 LGHDT and CDR2 YNNKEL (reference sequence).

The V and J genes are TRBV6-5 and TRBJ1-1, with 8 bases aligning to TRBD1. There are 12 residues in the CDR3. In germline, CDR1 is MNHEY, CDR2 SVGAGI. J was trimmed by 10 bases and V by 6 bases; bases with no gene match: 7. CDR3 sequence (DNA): TGTGCCAGCAGCGATTGGGACAGGACAGCTTTCTTT. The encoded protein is CASSDWDRTAFF.

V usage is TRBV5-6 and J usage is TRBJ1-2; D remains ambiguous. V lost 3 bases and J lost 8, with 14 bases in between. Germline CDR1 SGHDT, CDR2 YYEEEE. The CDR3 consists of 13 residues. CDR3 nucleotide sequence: TGTGCCAGCAGCTCTCTTTCTGGGAACGGCTACACCTTC. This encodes CASSSLSGNGYTF.

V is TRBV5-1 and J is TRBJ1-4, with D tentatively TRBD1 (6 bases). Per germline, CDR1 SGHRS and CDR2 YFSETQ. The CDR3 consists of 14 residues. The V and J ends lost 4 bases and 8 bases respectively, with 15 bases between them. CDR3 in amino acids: CASSLPGGGEKLFF. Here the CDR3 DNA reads TGCGCCAGCAGCCTCCCTGGGGGCGGCGAAAAACTGTTTTTT. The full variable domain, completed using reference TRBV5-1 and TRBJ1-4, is KAGVTQTPRYLIKTRGQQVTLSCSPISGHRSVSWYQQTPGQGLQFLFEYFSETQRNKGNFPGRFSGRQFSNSRSEMNVSTLELGDSALYLCASSLPGGGEKLFFGSGTQLSVL.

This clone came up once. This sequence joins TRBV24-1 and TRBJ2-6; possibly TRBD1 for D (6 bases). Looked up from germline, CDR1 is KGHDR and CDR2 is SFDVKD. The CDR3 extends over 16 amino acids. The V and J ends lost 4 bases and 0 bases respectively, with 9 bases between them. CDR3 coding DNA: TGTGCCACCAGTGACTGGACAGCCTCTGGGGCCAACGTCCTGACTTTC. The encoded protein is CATSDWTASGANVLTF.

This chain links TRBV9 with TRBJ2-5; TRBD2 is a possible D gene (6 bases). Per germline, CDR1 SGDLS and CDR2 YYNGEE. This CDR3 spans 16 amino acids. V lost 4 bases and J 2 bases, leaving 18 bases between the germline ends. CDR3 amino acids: CASSPVPAGFQETQYF. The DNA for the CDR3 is TGTGCCAGCAGCCCTGTTCCAGCGGGCTTTCAAGAGACCCAGTACTTC.

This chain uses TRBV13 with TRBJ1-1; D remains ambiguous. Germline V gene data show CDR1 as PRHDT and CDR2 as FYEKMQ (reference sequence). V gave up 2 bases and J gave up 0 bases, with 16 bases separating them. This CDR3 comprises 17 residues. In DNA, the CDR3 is TGTGCCAGCAGCTTAAAACCGGTTGGGGAGATGAACACTGAAGCTTTCTTT. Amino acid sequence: CASSLKPVGEMNTEAFF.

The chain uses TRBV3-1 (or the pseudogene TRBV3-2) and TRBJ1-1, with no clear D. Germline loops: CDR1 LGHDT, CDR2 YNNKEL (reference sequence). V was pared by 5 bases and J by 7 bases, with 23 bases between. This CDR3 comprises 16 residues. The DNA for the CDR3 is TGTGCCAGCAGCTTAGAAGGAGCGCCGGCCCCCAATGAAGCTTTCTTT. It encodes CASSLEGAPAPNEAFF.

The chain's CDR3 is CASTYNSNQPQHF. The CDR3 DNA follows: TGTGCCAGCACCTATAATAGCAATCAGCCCCAGCATTTT. J is TRBJ1-5 and V is TRBV12-3 or TRBV12-4; no clear D gene. Between the trimmed V and J ends, which lost 7 bases and 0 bases, there was a span of 7 bases. The CDR3 is made up of 13 amino acids.

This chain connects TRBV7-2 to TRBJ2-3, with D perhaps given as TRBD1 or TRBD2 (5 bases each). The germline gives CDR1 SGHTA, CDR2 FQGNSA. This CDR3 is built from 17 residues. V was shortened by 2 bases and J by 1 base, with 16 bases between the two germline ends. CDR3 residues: CASSLMGTSAGTDTQYF. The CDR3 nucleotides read TGTGCCAGCAGCTTAATGGGGACCAGCGCCGGCACAGATACGCAGTATTTT.

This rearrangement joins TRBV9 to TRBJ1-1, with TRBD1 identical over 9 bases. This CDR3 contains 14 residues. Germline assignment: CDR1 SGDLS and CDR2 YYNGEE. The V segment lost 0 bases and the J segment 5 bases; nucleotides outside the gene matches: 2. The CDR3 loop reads CASSVGDRVTEAFF. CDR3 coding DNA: TGTGCCAGCAGCGTAGGGGACAGGGTAACTGAAGCTTTCTTT.

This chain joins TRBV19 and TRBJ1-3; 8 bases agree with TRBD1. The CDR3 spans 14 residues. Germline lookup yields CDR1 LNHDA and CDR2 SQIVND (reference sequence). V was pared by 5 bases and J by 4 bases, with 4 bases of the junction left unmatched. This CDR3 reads CASSSTGGGNTIYF. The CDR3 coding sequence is TGTGCCAGTAGTTCAACAGGGGGAGGAAACACCATATATTTT.

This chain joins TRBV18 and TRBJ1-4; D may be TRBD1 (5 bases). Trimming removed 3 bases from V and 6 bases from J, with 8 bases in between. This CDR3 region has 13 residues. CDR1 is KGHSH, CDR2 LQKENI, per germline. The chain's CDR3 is CASSPGTYEKLFF. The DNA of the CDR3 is TGTGCCAGCTCACCGGGGACTTATGAAAAACTGTTTTTT. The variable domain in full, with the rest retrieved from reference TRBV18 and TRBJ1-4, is NAGVMQNPRHLVRRRGQEARLRCSPMKGHSHVYWYRQLPEEGLKFMVYLQKENIIDESGMPKERFSAEFPKEGPSILRIQQVVRGDSAAYFCASSPGTYEKLFFGSGTQLSVL.

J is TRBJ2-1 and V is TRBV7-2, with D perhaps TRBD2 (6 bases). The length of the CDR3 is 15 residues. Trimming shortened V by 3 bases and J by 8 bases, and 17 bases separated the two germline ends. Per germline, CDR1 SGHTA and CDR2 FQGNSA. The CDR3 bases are TGTGCCAGCAGCTTTTATGGAGGGGATATCCATGAGCAGTTCTTC. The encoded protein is CASSFYGGDIHEQFF.

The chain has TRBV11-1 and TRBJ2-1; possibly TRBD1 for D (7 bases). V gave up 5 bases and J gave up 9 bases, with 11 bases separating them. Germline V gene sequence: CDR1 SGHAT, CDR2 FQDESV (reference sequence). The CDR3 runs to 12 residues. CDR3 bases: TGTGCCAGCAGCCCTCAGGGGGGTGAGCAGTTCTTC. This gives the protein CASSPQGGEQFF.